This TCR beta chain was captured by sequencing in a study of blood T cell repertoires in COVID-19. Germline-derived CDR1 and CDR2 are ENHRY and SYGVKD. The CDR3 runs 10 residues. The germline V and J ends were trimmed by 10 bases and 8 bases, with 11 bases remaining between them. Sequencing was performed with immunoSEQ multiplex PCR; in TCRdb, only in-frame clones are kept and a portion is missing. The profile shows tens of thousands of clones, 82% of them singletons. This TCR came from a woman aged 80 or over with acute or convalescent COVID-19. The sample was peripheral blood. The chain carries TRBV10-3 and TRBJ1-2; D is possibly TRBD1 (5 bases). In DNA form, the CDR3 reads TGTGCCACCGGACATCAAGGCTACACCTTC. As protein: CATGHQGYTF.